This T cell receptor (beta chain) appears in the sequencing data of a study of cytomegalovirus exposure and HLA in healthy donors. V trimming: 5 bases; J trimming: 0 bases; junction bases outside the gene matches: 1. CDR1 and CDR2 from the germline V gene are MNHNS and SASEGT. The CDR3 is 15 residues long. Turning to this clone: The antigen is not known.

Regarding the study as a whole: The classifier reportedly diagnosed cytomegalovirus status with high specificity and sensitivity. Cytomegalovirus-associated status was assigned to some 180 TCR beta chains.

The table came from immunoSEQ multiplex PCR; TCRdb's copy has only in-frame clones and leaves some out. The sample lists 100,000 to 150,000 clones, around 90% occurring once. Sequencing was performed on PBMCs. The TCR sequence derives from a woman under 30 in good health and CMV-seronegative. The chain uses TRBV6-1 and TRBJ2-2, with 9 bases fitting TRBD1. This chain's CDR3 is CASSRDRANTGELFF. Written as DNA, the CDR3 is TGTGCCAGCAGTCGGGACAGGGCGAACACCGGGGAGCTGTTTTTT.